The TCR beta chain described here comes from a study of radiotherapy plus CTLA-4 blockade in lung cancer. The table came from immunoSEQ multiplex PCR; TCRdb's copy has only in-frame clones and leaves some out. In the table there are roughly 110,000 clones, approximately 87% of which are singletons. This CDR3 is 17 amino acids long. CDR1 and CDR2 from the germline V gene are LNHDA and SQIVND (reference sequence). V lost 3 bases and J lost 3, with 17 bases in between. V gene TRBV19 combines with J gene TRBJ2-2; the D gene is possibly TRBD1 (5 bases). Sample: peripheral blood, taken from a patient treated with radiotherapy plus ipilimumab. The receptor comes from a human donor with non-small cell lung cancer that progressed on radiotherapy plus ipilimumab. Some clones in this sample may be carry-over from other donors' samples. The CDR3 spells CASSISRAVEDTGELFF. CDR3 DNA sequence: TGTGCCAGTAGTATTAGCAGGGCGGTCGAGGACACCGGGGAGCTGTTTTTT.